This T cell receptor beta chain was sequenced during a study of patients and donors after allogeneic stem cell transplantation. TCRdb processed the RT-PCR reads anew with MiXCR; each CDR3 protein has one entry. The top ten clones hold 5% to 6.5% of a sample with about a million distinct CDR3 sequences, about 20% of them seen once. The V end was cut by 6 bases, the J end by 7 bases, with 25 bases between. The CDR3 is 17 residues long. The chain has TRBV12-3 or TRBV12-4 and TRBJ1-5; tentatively, D is TRBD1 (6 bases). The sequence came from a human donor who was either an allogeneic HSCT recipient or a stem cell or donor lymphocyte infusion donor (not recorded which). It is not recorded whose cells these are; they may come from a transplant donor. Sample: blood, either unsorted or a sorted T cell fraction (not recorded which). The CDR3 region is CASSPAGWGQRVQPQHF. The CDR3 region has the DNA TGTGCCAGCAGCCCCGCTGGGTGGGGACAAAGGGTCCAGCCCCAGCATTTT.